This TCR beta chain was identified in a study of blood T cell repertoires in COVID-19 (dated by TCRdb to 2018 to 2020). As for the study more broadly: Collaborator samples came from the United States, Italy and Spain and covered acute and convalescent phases of COVID-19. The material from the prospective study consisted of cDNA or gDNA derived from T cells, B-cell-depleted T cells, or PBMCs. Deeply sampled blood TCRbeta repertoires from subjects exposed to, actively infected with, or recovered from COVID-19 were included in the dataset. The repertoires were released in a freely available public database intended as a resource for research on the immune response to SARS-CoV-2. Samples were obtained from the ongoing ImmuneRACE study (first 160 participants) and from about 1,300 subjects provided by 6 global collaborators. Sample metadata almost always included a de-identified subject ID, COVID-19 status, age in years and sex. HLA class I and class II types, where available, came from metadata supplied by the sample provider rather than from assay-based typing.

Including the terminal cysteine and phenylalanine, the CDR3 comprises 15 residues. Only CDR3 DNA remains: 45 bases, in frame from the first base. CDR1 is given as MRHNA and CDR2 as SNTAGT, both from the germline V gene. The germline V and J ends show losses of 4 bases and 4 bases respectively, and no gene match explains 6 bases of the junction. The immunoSEQ Assay, a bias-controlled multiplex PCR, was used to amplify TCRbeta CDR3 regions from genomic DNA. On the study's bioinformatics: The number of nucleated cells in each sample was estimated from the amplification of reference gene primers within the assay. To quantify the absolute abundance of each unique TCRbeta CDR3 rearrangement, sequence reads were collapsed and filtered. For each sample, productive Simpson clonality was calculated as the square root of Simpson's diversity index over productive rearrangements. The immuneACCESS repertoire file appears here via TCRdb, limited to in-frame rearrangements. These files lack a portion of the clones; in checked studies, under half of the deficit traces to unresolved V genes, and the cause of the others is not known. V, J and clone size reflect that table, while D and trimming were determined from the DNA. This sample has 360,000 or so clones in its table, and almost 90% of those were observed once. About 6.5% of the sample is taken by the ten largest.

Collaborating institutions collected whole blood in K2EDTA tubes following their own protocols. For TCRbeta analysis, collaborators shipped samples in one of three forms: frozen whole blood, isolated PBMCs, or DNA extracted from either of those sample types. On the study overall, not on this receptor specifically: The amount of clinical and demographic metadata varied by source and participant and was provided uncurated.

In this sample, this clone turned up a few times. Its antigen has not been determined. Base-call qualities are not available, and no considerably larger clone is one nucleotide away. The sequence joins TRBV6-4 to TRBJ2-1; 8 bases in the junction line up with TRBD1. The material sequenced was peripheral blood. This sequence was found in a man aged 18 to 30 with active or convalescent COVID-19. The sequence in DNA is TGTGCCAGCAGTGTGGGACAGGCGGGTTACAATGAGCAGTTCTTC. Its protein is CASSVGQAGYNEQFF.